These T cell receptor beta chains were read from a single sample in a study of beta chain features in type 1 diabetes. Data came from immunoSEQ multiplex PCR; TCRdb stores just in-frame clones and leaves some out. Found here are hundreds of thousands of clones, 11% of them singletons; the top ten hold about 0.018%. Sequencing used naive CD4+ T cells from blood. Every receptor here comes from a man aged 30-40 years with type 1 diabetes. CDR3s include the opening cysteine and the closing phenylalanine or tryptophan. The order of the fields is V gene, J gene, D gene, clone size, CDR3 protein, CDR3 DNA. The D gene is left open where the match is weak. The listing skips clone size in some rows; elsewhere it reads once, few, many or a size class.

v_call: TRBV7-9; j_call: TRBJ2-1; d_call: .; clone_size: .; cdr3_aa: CASSSDNEQFF; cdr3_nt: TGTGCCAGCAGCTCCGACAATGAGCAGTTCTTC
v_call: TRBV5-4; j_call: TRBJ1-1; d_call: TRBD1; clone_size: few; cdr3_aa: CASSVRTGSTEAFF; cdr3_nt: TGTGCCAGCAGCGTAAGGACAGGCTCAACTGAAGCTTTCTTT
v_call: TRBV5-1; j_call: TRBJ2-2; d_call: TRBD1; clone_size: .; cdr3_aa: CASSTGTGAGELFF; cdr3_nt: TGCGCCAGCAGTACCGGGACAGGAGCCGGGGAGCTGTTTTTT
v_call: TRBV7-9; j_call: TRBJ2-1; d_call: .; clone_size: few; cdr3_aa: CASSPIAGYNEQFF; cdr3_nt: TGTGCCAGCAGCCCAATTGCAGGATACAATGAGCAGTTCTTC
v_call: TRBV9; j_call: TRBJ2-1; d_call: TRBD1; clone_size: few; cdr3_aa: CASSVVGGTGLSNEQFF; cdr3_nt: TGTGCCAGCAGCGTAGTTGGTGGGACAGGGTTAAGCAATGAGCAGTTCTTC
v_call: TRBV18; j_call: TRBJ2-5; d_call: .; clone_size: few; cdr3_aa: CASSQDSRTQYF; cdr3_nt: TGTGCCAGCTCTCAGGACTCACGGACCCAGTACTTC
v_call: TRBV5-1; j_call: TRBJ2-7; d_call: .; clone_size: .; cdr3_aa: CASSSSDRNEQYF; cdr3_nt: TGCGCCAGCAGCTCGAGCGACAGAAACGAGCAGTACTTC
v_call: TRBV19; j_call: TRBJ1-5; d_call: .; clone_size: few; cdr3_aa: CASSMVGGNQPQHF; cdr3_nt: TGTGCCAGTAGTATGGTCGGGGGGAATCAGCCCCAGCATTTT
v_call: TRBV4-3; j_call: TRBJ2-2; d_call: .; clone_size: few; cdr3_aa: CASSQDVPNRGWTSNTGELFF; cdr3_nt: TGCGCCAGCAGCCAAGACGTCCCTAACCGGGGTTGGACTTCGAACACCGGGGAGCTGTTTTTT
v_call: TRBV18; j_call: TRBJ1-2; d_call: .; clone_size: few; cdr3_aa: CASSPGPGYGYTF; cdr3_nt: TGTGCCAGCTCCCCAGGGCCAGGCTATGGCTACACCTTC
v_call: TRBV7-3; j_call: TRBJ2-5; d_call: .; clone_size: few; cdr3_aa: CASSLSRGETQYF; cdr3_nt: TGTGCCAGCAGCTTATCCAGGGGAGAGACCCAGTACTTC
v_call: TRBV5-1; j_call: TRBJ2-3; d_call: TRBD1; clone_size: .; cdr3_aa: CASSQGQGFTDTQYF; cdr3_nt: TGCGCCAGCAGCCAGGGACAGGGGTTCACAGATACGCAGTATTTT
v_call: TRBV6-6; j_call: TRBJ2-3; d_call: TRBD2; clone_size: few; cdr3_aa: CASSSGGSTDTQYF; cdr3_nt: TGTGCCAGCAGTTCGGGGGGTAGCACAGATACGCAGTATTTT
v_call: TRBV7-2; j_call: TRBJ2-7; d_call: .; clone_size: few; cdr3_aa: CASSLISYEQYF; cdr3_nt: TGTGCCAGCAGCTTAATATCCTACGAGCAGTACTTC
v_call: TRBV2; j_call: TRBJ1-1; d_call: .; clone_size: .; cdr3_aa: CATSSSSSNTEAFF; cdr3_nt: TGTGCCACCTCGAGCTCAAGTTCCAACACTGAAGCTTTCTTT
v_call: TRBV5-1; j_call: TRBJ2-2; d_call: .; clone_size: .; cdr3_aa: CASSDDRINTGELFF; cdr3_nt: TGCGCCAGCAGCGACGACAGGATAAACACCGGGGAGCTGTTTTTT
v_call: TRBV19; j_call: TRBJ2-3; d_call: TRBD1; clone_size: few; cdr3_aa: CASSLQGDTQYF; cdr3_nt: TGTGCCAGTAGCCTACAGGGGGATACGCAGTATTTT
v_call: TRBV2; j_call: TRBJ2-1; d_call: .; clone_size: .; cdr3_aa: CASRGPGYEQFF; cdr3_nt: TGTGCCAGCAGGGGCCCGGGATACGAGCAGTTCTTC
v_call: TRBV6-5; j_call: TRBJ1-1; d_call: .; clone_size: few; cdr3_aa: CAISPQGSAEAFF; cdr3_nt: TGTGCCATCAGTCCACAGGGTAGTGCTGAAGCTTTCTTT
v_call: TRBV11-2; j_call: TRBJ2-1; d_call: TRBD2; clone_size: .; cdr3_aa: CASSQGLVGEQFF; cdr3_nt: TGTGCCAGCAGCCAGGGACTAGTCGGTGAGCAGTTCTTC
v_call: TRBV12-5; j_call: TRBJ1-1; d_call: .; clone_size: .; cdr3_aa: CASGGGGRTEAFF; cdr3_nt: TGTGCTAGTGGTGGCGGGGGCCGCACTGAAGCTTTCTTT
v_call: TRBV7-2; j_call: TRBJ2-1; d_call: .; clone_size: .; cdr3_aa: CASSLAANEQFF; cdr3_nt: TGTGCCAGCAGCTTAGCGGCTAATGAGCAGTTCTTC